The following is a T cell receptor beta chain sequence with its context. MiXCR, applied by TCRdb to the reads, yields one record per CDR3 protein. The sample lists approximately 97,000 distinct CDR3 sequences; roughly 31% were seen once. The sample belongs to a study of type 1 regulatory T cells. Across the whole study: This in vitro CD4 product, T-allo10, is enriched for Tr1 cells and alloantigen-specific.

V was cut by 8 bases and J by 8 bases, with 10 bases left in between. Germline V gene data show CDR1 as SNHLY and CDR2 as FYNNEI. The CDR3 sequence is 11 residues long. The rearrangement joins TRBV2 to TRBJ1-5; D not resolved. The receptor was isolated from a human donor in good health. Specimen: CD4+ T cells, either the whole sample or a sorted fraction (not recorded which). The CDR3 loop is CASGYLEPQHF. CDR3 bases: TGTGCCAGCGGCTACCTCGAGCCCCAGCATTTT.